The 24 T cell receptor beta chains below all came from one sample that was sequenced in a study of T-cell memory formation after mild COVID-19. TCRdb re-called the 5' RACE reads with MiXCR, one entry per CDR3 protein. This sample has fewer than 650,000 distinct CDR3 sequences; about 20% occur once, and the top ten carry 8.4%. Sample: PBMCs or a T cell subset sorted from them (not recorded which). The receptors here all came from an adult woman who had mild COVID-19 (a few samples of this study predate the infection). Cell type and time point are not known.

This clonotype was seen a handful of times. V is TRBV12-3 or TRBV12-4 and J is TRBJ1-2; 8 nucleotides agree with TRBD1. V shed 6 bases, J shed 2 bases, and the junction held 5 bases outside the gene matches. There are 14 residues in the CDR3. CDR3: CASRRGTGNYGYTF. The CDR3 nucleotides are TGTGCCAGCAGACGGGGGACAGGCAACTATGGCTACACCTTC.

The chain links TRBV6-6 to TRBJ1-4; 7 nucleotides line up with TRBD1. This CDR3 comprises 19 residues. V lost 2 bases and J lost 4; bases outside the gene matches: 16. Germline V CDR1 and CDR2: MNHNY, SVGAGI (reference sequence). CDR3 nucleotides: TGTGCCAGCAGTTACCGGGCCATAAAAACAGGGGCCTATAATGAAAAACTGTTTTTT. Protein sequence: CASSYRAIKTGAYNEKLFF.

With respect to this clonotype: An end of the junction does not agree with germline; a read error may underlie this. The chain carries TRBV7-7 and TRBJ2-3, with D perhaps TRBD1 (5 bases). This CDR3 spans 14 amino acids. Germline V gives CDR1 SSHAT, CDR2 FNYEAQ (reference sequence). The CDR3 sequence is CASSSLTGTDTQYF. DNA of the CDR3: TGTGCTAGCAGCTCATTGACAGGCACAGATACGCAGTATTTT.

The V call is TRBV7-3, the J call TRBJ2-5, with 7 bases identical to TRBD2. From germline, CDR1 is SGHTA and CDR2 FQGTGA. This CDR3 has 14 residues. Trimming at V came to 1 base and at J to 5 bases, leaving 4 bases not matched to a gene. The CDR3, as DNA: TGTGCCAGCAGCTTAAACGGGGGGAGGGAGACCCAGTACTTC. It translates to CASSLNGGRETQYF.

V and J are TRBV7-8 and TRBJ2-7; a weak D match, TRBD2 (6 bases). With 2 bases removed from V and 2 bases from J, the gap between germline ends came to 10 bases. The CDR3 sequence is 14 residues long. Germline V gene sequence: CDR1 SGHVS, CDR2 FQNEAQ. CDR3 in amino acids: CASSLIGGTYEQYF. Here the CDR3 DNA reads TGTGCCAGCAGCTTAATTGGCGGGACCTACGAGCAGTACTTC.

The genes are TRBV14 and TRBJ2-4; 10 bases are shared with TRBD2. CDR1 and CDR2 from the germline V gene are SGHDN and FVKESK. V was pared by 1 base and J by 8 bases, with 17 bases of the junction left unmatched. The CDR3 is 19 residues long. CDR3 nucleotides: TGTGCCAGCAGCCAAGGTTTCCTAGCGGGAGCCAGGCCGCGAGACATTCAGTACTTC. This gives the protein CASSQGFLAGARPRDIQYF.

V gene TRBV7-9 combines with J gene TRBJ1-1; possible D gene TRBD1, 5 bases. This CDR3 spans 12 amino acids. CDR1 is SEHNR, CDR2 FQNEAQ, per germline (reference sequence). Trimming shortened V by 3 bases and J by 8 bases, and 10 bases separated the two germline ends. Here the CDR3 DNA reads TGTGCCAGCAGCTTGGGGCACAGGGAAGCTTTCTTT. Translating gives CASSLGHREAFF.

The CDR3 protein is CASSRGTVQYF. CDR3 DNA sequence: TGTGCCAGCAGCCGGGGGACGGTTCAGTACTTC. The genes are TRBV3-1 and TRBJ2-4; D possibly uses TRBD1 or TRBD2 (5 bases each). The CDR3 length is 11 residues. Germline V gives CDR1 LGHDT, CDR2 YNNKEL (reference sequence). Trimming removed 4 bases from V and 11 bases from J, with 9 bases in between.

As DNA, the CDR3 is TGTGCCAGCAGCTTACCGGCCAAGTACGAGCAGTTCTTC. Translated, it gives CASSLPAKYEQFF. This chain connects TRBV7-9 to TRBJ2-1; D gene unclear. Germline CDR1 reads SEHNR; CDR2 reads FQNEAQ (reference sequence). CDR3 length equals 13 residues. Trimming took off 2 bases at V and 10 bases at J, with 12 bases between the two ends.

This clonotype was counted between two and nine times. The rearrangement uses TRBV7-9 and TRBJ2-3, with 9 bases matching TRBD2. The germline CDR1 and CDR2 sequences are SEHNR and FQNEAQ (reference sequence). The CDR3 totals 16 residues. V was pared by 5 bases and J by 5 bases, with 11 bases of the junction left unmatched. In DNA form, the CDR3 reads TGTGCCAGCAGCACCACTAGCGGGTGGCCCGTAGATACGCAGTATTTT. This codes for CASSTTSGWPVDTQYF.

The J gene is TRBJ2-7, the V gene TRBV19; perhaps TRBD2 as D (7 bases). V lost 5 bases to trimming and J lost 0 bases, with 20 bases between them. The CDR3 consists of 17 residues. Germline V lookup: CDR1 LNHDA, CDR2 SQIVND (reference sequence). The CDR3 is CASSSRGAGWASYEQYF. The CDR3 DNA follows: TGTGCCAGTAGTTCCCGGGGGGCAGGGTGGGCCTCCTACGAGCAGTACTTC.

This clonotype turned up a few times. V and J are TRBV12-3 or TRBV12-4 and TRBJ2-2; D call uncertain. The V and J ends lost 8 bases and 2 bases respectively, with 18 bases between them. The CDR3 contains 16 residues. CDR3 sequence reads: CASSLGSHLNTGELFF. The CDR3 coding sequence is TGTGCCAGCTCCCTGGGGTCACACCTCAACACCGGGGAGCTGTTTTTT.

This clonotype has only a few counts. The chain has TRBV30 and TRBJ2-6; 9 bases are shared with TRBD1. With V trimmed by 2 bases and J by 0 bases, 5 bases remained unmatched. The germline CDR1 and CDR2 sequences are GTSNPN and SVGIG (reference sequence). CDR3 length equals 17 residues. CDR3 in amino acids: CAWSRDRVYSGANVLTF. The CDR3 coding sequence is TGTGCCTGGAGTCGGGACAGGGTATACTCTGGGGCCAACGTCCTGACTTTC.

This clonotype has at least ten counts. CDR3 in amino acids: CASSYSGRTTDTQYF. CDR3 coding DNA: TGCGCCAGCAGCTATAGCGGGAGGACAACAGATACGCAGTATTTT. The chain couples TRBV5-1 to TRBJ2-3, with TRBD2 matching 10 bases. Germline V gene sequence: CDR1 SGHRS, CDR2 YFSETQ. The CDR3 sequence is 15 residues long. With V trimmed by 3 bases and J by 3 bases, 4 bases remained unmatched.

CDR3 coding DNA: TGTGCCTGGAATAGTCTAGGGGGGAGCAGGGGCTACACCTTC. Its protein product is CAWNSLGGSRGYTF. This chain joins TRBV30 and TRBJ1-2; perhaps TRBD1 as D (6 bases). CDR1 and CDR2 (germline): GTSNPN, SVGIG (reference sequence). V was clipped by 4 bases and J by 8 bases, with 20 bases between them. The CDR3 runs to 14 residues.

This clonotype has just a few counts. In DNA, the CDR3 is TGTGCCACCAGCACGAGAAATACCTACGAGCAGTACTTC. This translates into CATSTRNTYEQYF. V gene TRBV15 combines with J gene TRBJ2-7; no clear D gene. Trimming removed 4 bases at V and 2 bases at J, with 9 bases between. Germline CDR1 reads LNHNV; CDR2 reads YYDKDF (reference sequence). The CDR3 consists of 13 residues.

This clonotype occurred a few times. V usage is TRBV6-2 or TRBV6-3 and J usage is TRBJ1-1; tentatively, D is TRBD1 (5 bases). The CDR3 loop spans 15 amino acids. V lost 2 bases and J 4 bases, leaving 14 bases between the germline ends. The germline V gene has CDR1 MNHEY and CDR2 SVGEGT. The CDR3 nucleotides read TGTGCCAGCAGTTACGGGTCTACGGGGGGCACTGAAGCTTTCTTT. Its translation is CASSYGSTGGTEAFF.

The chain employs TRBV7-3 and TRBJ2-5; 14 bases line up with TRBD2. Germline V gene sequence: CDR1 SGHTA, CDR2 FQGTGA. This CDR3 region has 18 residues. V shed 5 bases, J shed 5 bases, and the junction held 13 bases outside the gene matches. The DNA for the CDR3 is TGTGCCAGCAGCCCCCGGGGACTAGCGGGGGACCCAGCGGAGACCCAGTACTTC. Encoded protein: CASSPRGLAGDPAETQYF.

The chain is built from TRBV3-1 and TRBJ1-5; D remains ambiguous. V shed 2 bases and J shed 1 base, with 9 bases lying between them. Germline values: CDR1 LGHDT, CDR2 YNNKEL (reference sequence). The CDR3 has 15 amino acids. The CDR3 region is CASSQNDRSNQPQHF. The CDR3 DNA sequence: TGTGCCAGCAGCCAAAATGACCGAAGCAATCAGCCCCAGCATTTT.

The genes are TRBV7-2 and TRBJ2-7; 9 nucleotides align to TRBD1. Germline lookup yields CDR1 SGHTA and CDR2 FQGNSA. This CDR3 spans 14 amino acids. J gave up 3 bases and V 4 bases, and 4 bases lay outside the gene matches. The CDR3 spells CASSSRTGVYEQYF. The CDR3 nucleotides read TGTGCCAGCAGCTCCCGGACAGGGGTCTACGAGCAGTACTTC.

This sequence joins TRBV7-7 and TRBJ2-6; D is perhaps TRBD2 (5 bases). Germline values: CDR1 SSHAT, CDR2 FNYEAQ (reference sequence). V lost 1 base and J lost 3, with 7 bases in between. The CDR3 is made up of 15 amino acids. The CDR3 DNA is TGTGCCAGCAGCTTAGGGGGAGATGGGGCCAACGTCCTGACTTTC. Protein sequence: CASSLGGDGANVLTF.

The rearrangement links TRBV5-4 to TRBJ1-4; the D gene is possibly TRBD1 (5 bases). V dropped 2 bases and J dropped 4 bases, with 12 bases sitting between them. Germline CDR1 SGHNT, CDR2 YYREEE (reference sequence). This CDR3 has 15 amino acids. The CDR3 DNA follows: TGTGCCAGCAGCTTCAGGACACTTAATAATGAAAAACTGTTTTTT. Translation: CASSFRTLNNEKLFF.

In its sample, this clonotype was seen once. J is TRBJ2-7 and V is TRBV20-1; D gene unclear. Germline CDR1 is DFQATT and CDR2 is SNEGSKA (reference sequence). V was shortened by 3 bases and J by 0 bases, with 9 bases between the two germline ends. This CDR3 comprises 13 residues. For the CDR3, the DNA is TGCAGTGCTAGCACAGCGCTCTCCTACGAGCAGTACTTC. Protein product: CSASTALSYEQYF.

This clonotype was seen a handful of times. This chain connects TRBV12-3 or TRBV12-4 to TRBJ1-1, with TRBD1 matching over 7 bases. This CDR3 is built from 13 residues. Unmatched junction bases numbered 11, after V lost 5 bases and J lost 11 bases. The CDR3 region is CASSPTGVSEAFF. DNA of the CDR3: TGTGCCAGCAGTCCAACAGGGGTTTCGGAGGCTTTCTTT.